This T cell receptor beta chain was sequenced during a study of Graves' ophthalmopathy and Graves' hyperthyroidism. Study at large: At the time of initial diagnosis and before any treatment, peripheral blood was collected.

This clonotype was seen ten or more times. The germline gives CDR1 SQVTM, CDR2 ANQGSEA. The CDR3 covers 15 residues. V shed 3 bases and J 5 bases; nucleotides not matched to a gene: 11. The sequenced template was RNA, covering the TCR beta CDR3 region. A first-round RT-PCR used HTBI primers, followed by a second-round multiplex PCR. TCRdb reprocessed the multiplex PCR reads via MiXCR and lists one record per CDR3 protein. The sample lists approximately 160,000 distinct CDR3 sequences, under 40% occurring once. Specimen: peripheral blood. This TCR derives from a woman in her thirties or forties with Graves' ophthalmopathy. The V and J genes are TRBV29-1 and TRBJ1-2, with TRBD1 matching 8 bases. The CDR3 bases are TGCAGCGTTGACCTGGAAGACAGGGGTGGGTATGGCTACACCTTC. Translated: CSVDLEDRGGYGYTF.